Given below is one T cell receptor (beta chain) in context. In the authors' workflow: Estimation of nucleated cell counts relied on the amplification of reference gene primers. TCRdb's table, derived via immunoSEQ multiplex PCR, lists solely in-frame clones and lacks some. The V and J calls and clone size come from that table; D and trimming were worked out from the DNA. The sample carries approximately 200,000 clones, over 80% recorded once. V gave up 5 bases and J gave up 4 bases; unmatched junction bases: 6. The length of the CDR3 is 14 residues. Germline lookup yields CDR1 SGHNT and CDR2 YENEEA. Living in roughly 25 US areas, the participants were between about 18 and 100 years of age. Recovered Cohort 3 donors showed two negative PCRs, clearance, or symptom resolution. These data are taken from a study of blood T cell repertoires in COVID-19. At the level of the study: Samples taken during acute and convalescent COVID-19 were collected in the United States, Italy and Spain.

V usage is TRBV11-3 and J usage is TRBJ2-3; 7 bases align to TRBD1. This receptor was identified in a man younger than 40 who had recovered from COVID-19. The sample comprised PBMCs or T cells enriched from blood (not recorded which). CDR3 amino acids: CASSPRGLSDTQYF. The CDR3 nucleotides are TGTGCCAGCAGCCCTAGGGGGCTGTCAGATACGCAGTATTTT.